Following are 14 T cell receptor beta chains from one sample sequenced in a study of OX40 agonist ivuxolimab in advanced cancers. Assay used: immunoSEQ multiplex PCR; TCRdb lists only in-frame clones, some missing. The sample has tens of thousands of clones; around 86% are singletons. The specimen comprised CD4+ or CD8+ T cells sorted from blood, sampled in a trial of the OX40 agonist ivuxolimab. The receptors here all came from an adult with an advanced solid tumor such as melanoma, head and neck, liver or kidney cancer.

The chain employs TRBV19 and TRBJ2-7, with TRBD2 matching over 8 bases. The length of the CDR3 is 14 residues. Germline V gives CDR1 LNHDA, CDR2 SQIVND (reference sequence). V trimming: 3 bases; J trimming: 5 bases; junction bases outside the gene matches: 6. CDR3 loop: CASSIGDGRDEQYF. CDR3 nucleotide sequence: TGTGCCAGTAGTATCGGGGACGGGAGGGACGAGCAGTACTTC.

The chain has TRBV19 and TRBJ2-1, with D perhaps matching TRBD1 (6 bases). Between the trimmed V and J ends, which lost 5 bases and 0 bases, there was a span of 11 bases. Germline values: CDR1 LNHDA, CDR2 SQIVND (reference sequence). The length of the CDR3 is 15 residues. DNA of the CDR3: TGTGCCAGTAGTCAGCAGGGGTTCTCCTACAATGAGCAGTTCTTC. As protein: CASSQQGFSYNEQFF.

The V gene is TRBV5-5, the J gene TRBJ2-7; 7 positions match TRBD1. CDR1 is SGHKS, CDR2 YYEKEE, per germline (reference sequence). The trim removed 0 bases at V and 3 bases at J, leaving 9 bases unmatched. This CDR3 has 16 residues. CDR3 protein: CASSLDGQVRDYEQYF. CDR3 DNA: TGTGCCAGCAGCTTGGACGGACAGGTACGTGACTACGAGCAGTACTTC.

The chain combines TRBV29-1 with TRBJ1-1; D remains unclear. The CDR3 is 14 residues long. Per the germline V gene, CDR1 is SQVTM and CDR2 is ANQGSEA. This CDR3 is CTQISLDANTEAFF. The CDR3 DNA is TGCACCCAAATCTCTTTGGACGCGAACACTGAAGCTTTCTTT.

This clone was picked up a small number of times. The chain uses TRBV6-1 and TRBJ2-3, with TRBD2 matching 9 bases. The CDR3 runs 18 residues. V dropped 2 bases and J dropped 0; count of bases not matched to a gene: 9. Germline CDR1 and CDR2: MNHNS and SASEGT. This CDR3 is CASSEFPAGGASTDTQYF. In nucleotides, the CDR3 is TGTGCCAGCAGTGAATTCCCAGCGGGAGGAGCGAGCACAGATACGCAGTATTTT.

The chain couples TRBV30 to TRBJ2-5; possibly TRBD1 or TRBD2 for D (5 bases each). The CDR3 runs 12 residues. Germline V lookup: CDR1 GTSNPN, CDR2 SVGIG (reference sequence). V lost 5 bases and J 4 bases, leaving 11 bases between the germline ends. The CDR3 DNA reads TGTGCCTGGTCTCGGGGCGGAGAGACCCAGTACTTC. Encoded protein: CAWSRGGETQYF.

The CDR3 reads CASSQVDSGSADTQYF. In DNA, the CDR3 is TGCGCCAGCAGCCAAGTGGACAGCGGGAGTGCAGATACGCAGTATTTT. The chain couples TRBV4-1 to TRBJ2-3, with 8 bases matching TRBD2. J lost 4 bases, V lost 1 base, and 7 bases had no gene match. Per germline, CDR1 MGHRA and CDR2 YSYEKL. The CDR3 is made up of 16 amino acids.

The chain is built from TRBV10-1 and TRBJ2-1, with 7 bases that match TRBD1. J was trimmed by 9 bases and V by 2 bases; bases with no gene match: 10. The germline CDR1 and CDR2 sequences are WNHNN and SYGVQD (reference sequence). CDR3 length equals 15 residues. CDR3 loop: CASSERPGQSSEQFF. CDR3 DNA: TGCGCCAGCAGTGAGAGACCGGGACAGAGTTCTGAGCAGTTCTTC.

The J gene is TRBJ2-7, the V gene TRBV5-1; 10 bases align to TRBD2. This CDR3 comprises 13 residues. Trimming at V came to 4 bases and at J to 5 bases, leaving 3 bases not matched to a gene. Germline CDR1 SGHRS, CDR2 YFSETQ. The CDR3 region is CASSVGTSDEQYF. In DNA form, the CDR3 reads TGCGCCAGCAGCGTCGGGACTAGCGACGAGCAGTACTTC.

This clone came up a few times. CDR3 residues: CASSAQTGASGYTF. In DNA, the CDR3 is TGTGCCAGTAGTGCCCAGACAGGGGCGAGCGGCTACACCTTC. This chain links TRBV19 with TRBJ1-2; 8 nucleotides align to TRBD1. The ends lost 5 bases at V and 8 bases at J; junction bases unmatched: 10. There are 14 residues in the CDR3. The V gene's germline CDR1 is LNHDA and CDR2 SQIVND (reference sequence).

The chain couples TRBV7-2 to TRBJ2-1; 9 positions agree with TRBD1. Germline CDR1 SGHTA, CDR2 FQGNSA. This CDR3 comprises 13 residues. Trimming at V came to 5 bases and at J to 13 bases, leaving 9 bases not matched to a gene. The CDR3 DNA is TGTGCCAGCAGCCCAAACCGGGACAGGGATCAGTTCTTC. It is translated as CASSPNRDRDQFF.

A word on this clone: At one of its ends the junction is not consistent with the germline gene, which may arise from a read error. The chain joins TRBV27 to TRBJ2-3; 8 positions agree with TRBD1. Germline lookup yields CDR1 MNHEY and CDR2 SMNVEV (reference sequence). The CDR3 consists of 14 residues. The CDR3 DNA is TGTGCCAGCAATTTAATGGGACAGGCAGATACGCAGTATTTT. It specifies CASNLMGQADTQYF.

CDR3 region: CAWSRKAGGSTDTQYF. DNA of the CDR3: TGTGCCTGGAGTCGTAAGGCGGGAGGCTCCACAGATACGCAGTATTTT. V and J are TRBV30 and TRBJ2-3, with TRBD2 matching over 8 bases. The CDR3 runs 16 residues. Germline CDR1 is GTSNPN and CDR2 is SVGIG (reference sequence). The V gene end was trimmed by 2 bases and the J gene end by 2 bases; junction bases not matched to a gene: 9.

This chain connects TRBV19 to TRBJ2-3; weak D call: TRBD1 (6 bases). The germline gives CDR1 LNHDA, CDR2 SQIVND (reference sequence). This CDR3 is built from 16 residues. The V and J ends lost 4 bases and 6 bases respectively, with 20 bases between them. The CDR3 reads CASSNLQGGIEDTQYF. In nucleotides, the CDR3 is TGTGCCAGTAGTAACCTACAGGGCGGCATCGAGGATACGCAGTATTTT.